This is a list of T cell receptor beta chains from one sample in a study of T cell repertoires in cytomegalovirus infection. TCRdb fed the reads into MiXCR, producing one record per CDR3 protein. The repertoire holds fewer than 350,000 distinct CDR3 sequences, with roughly 28% as singletons. Their target antigens are unknown. This specimen was cultured PBMCs, taken from culture after CMV antigen stimulation. All receptors come from a human donor in good health (CMV status not recorded). Some clones in this sample may be carry-over from other donors' samples. Both conserved end residues are part of each CDR3. A D gene is named only where the DNA matches it firmly. Rows give clone size only sometimes, using once, few, many, or a class for an expanded clone.

-	TRBV7-8	TRBJ2-7	many	TGTGCCAGCACACTAGGAGCCACCATCTCCTACGAGCAGTACTTC	CASTLGATISYEQYF
TRBD1	TRBV4-1	TRBJ1-5	-	TGCGCCAGCAGCCAAGATCGGGCCAGGGGGCTGGTTCAGCCCCAGCATTTT	CASSQDRARGLVQPQHF
-	TRBV7-8	TRBJ1-2	few	TGTGCCAGCAGCTTAGGTGACACGGGAAACTATGGCTACACCTTC	CASSLGDTGNYGYTF
-	TRBV19	TRBJ1-1	-	TGTGCCAGCCTAAGGGCCTCTAGGAACACTGAAGCTTTCTTT	CASLRASRNTEAFF
-	TRBV12-3/TRBV12-4	TRBJ2-3	-	TGTGCCAGCAGTCCCCTCAGCGGTGATACGCAGTATTTT	CASSPLSGDTQYF
-	TRBV10-3	TRBJ1-2	-	TGTGCCATCAGTGAGTCTCTGTATGGCTACACCTTC	CAISESLYGYTF
-	TRBV12-3/TRBV12-4	TRBJ2-7	-	TGTGCCAGCAGTTGGGGGCCCGGGACATCCTACGAGCAGTACTTC	CASSWGPGTSYEQYF
TRBD1	TRBV18	TRBJ2-1	-	TGTGCCAGCTCAAGAGGGACAGAGTACAATGAGCAGTTCTTC	CASSRGTEYNEQFF
-	TRBV7-8	TRBJ2-7	-	TGTGCCAGCAGTTCGGACACCTCCTACGAGCAGTACTTC	CASSSDTSYEQYF
-	TRBV7-9	TRBJ1-4	few	TGTGCCAGCAGCTTGGGGCTGGGGCGGGATGAAAAACTGTTTTTT	CASSLGLGRDEKLFF
-	TRBV20-1	TRBJ1-2	-	TGCAGTGCTAGAGACCAAGCTAACTATGGCTACACCTTC	CSARDQANYGYTF
-	TRBV20-1	TRBJ2-1	few	TGCAGTGCTAGTTCGAGTCTTCCCTCCTACAATGAGCAGTTCTTC	CSASSSLPSYNEQFF
TRBD2	TRBV7-8	TRBJ2-3	few	TGTGCCAGCGTGTGGGGGAGGGAAAACACAGATACGCAGTATTTT	CASVWGRENTDTQYF
TRBD2	TRBV27	TRBJ2-5	few	TGTGCCAGCAGTCAAACTAGCGTCGCAGAGACCCAGTACTTC	CASSQTSVAETQYF
-	TRBV7-7	TRBJ2-7	few	TGTGCCAGCAGCCATAGTGGGGGCGAGCAGTACTTC	CASSHSGGEQYF
-	TRBV20-1	TRBJ1-4	-	TGCAGTGCTAGAGACCCGGGGGGGAATGAAAAACTGTTTTTT	CSARDPGGNEKLFF
-	TRBV7-9	TRBJ1-2	many	TGTGCCAGCAGCTTAATTCTTTCGACAAGCTTGCATCGGGGCTACACCTTC	CASSLILSTSLHRGYTF
-	TRBV19	TRBJ2-5	few	TGTGCCAGTAGTATAGCAGGGAGAGGAGAGACCCAGTACTTC	CASSIAGRGETQYF
TRBD2	TRBV27	TRBJ2-7	-	TGTGCCAGCAGTCCTAGGACGGGGGTAGCGGGTAACCTATACGAGCAGTACTTC	CASSPRTGVAGNLYEQYF
-	TRBV19	TRBJ1-1	-	TGTGCCAGTAGTTCCATTGGAGCGGACGACACTGAAGCTTTCTTT	CASSSIGADDTEAFF
-	TRBV5-6	TRBJ1-2	-	TGTGCCAGCAGCTTGGTACAGGCGGATGGCTACACCTTC	CASSLVQADGYTF
-	TRBV6-8	TRBJ1-5	-	TGTGCCAACAGTCGGGCTTATAGCAATCAGCCCCAGCATTTT	CANSRAYSNQPQHF
-	TRBV12-3/TRBV12-4	TRBJ1-1	-	TGTGCCAGCAGCGCCGGTCTAGCAAACACTGAAGCTTTCTTT	CASSAGLANTEAFF
TRBD2	TRBV12-3/TRBV12-4	TRBJ2-1	many	TGTGCCAGCAGGGGACTAGCGGGAGGTTCGAGCTCCTACAATGAGCAGTTCTTC	CASRGLAGGSSSYNEQFF
-	TRBV28	TRBJ2-3	-	TGTGCCAGCAGTTTTTCGGACTCAGGAGCAGATACGCAGTATTTT	CASSFSDSGADTQYF
-	TRBV13	TRBJ1-1	-	TGTGCCAGCAGTGGTCACAGTGTCACTGAAGCTTTCTTT	CASSGHSVTEAFF
-	TRBV10-3	TRBJ1-5	few	TGTGCCATCAGTGAGTCAGGCCAGGGGAATCAGCCCCAGCATTTT	CAISESGQGNQPQHF
-	TRBV29-1	TRBJ1-3	-	TGCAGCGTTGAGTACGTTAACTCTGGAAACACCATATATTTT	CSVEYVNSGNTIYF
TRBD2	TRBV12-3/TRBV12-4	TRBJ2-5	many	TGTGCCAGCACCATACGCGGGAGTGGCCAAGAGACCCAGTACTTC	CASTIRGSGQETQYF
TRBD2	TRBV6-1	TRBJ2-3	-	TGTGCCAGCAGTTTCCAGCGGGGGGGCCAAGATACGCAGTATTTT	CASSFQRGGQDTQYF
-	TRBV11-2	TRBJ1-5	few	TGTGCCAGCAGCTTAAGGGGTGGGATCAGGAGCAATCAGCCCCAGCATTTT	CASSLRGGIRSNQPQHF
TRBD1	TRBV20-1	TRBJ1-5	-	TGCAGTGCGGGGGACAGCTATCAGCCCCAGCATTTT	CSAGDSYQPQHF
-	TRBV28	TRBJ1-2	-	TGTGCCAGCACCCGGACAGCCTATGGCTACACCTTC	CASTRTAYGYTF
TRBD1	TRBV7-9	TRBJ2-7	-	TGTGCCAGCAGCTTAGAGACAGGGGGCCCCAAAGAGCAGTACTTC	CASSLETGGPKEQYF
TRBD1	TRBV10-3	TRBJ2-7	-	TGTGCCATCCGGACAGGGGACGAGCAGTACTTC	CAIRTGDEQYF
-	TRBV4-2	TRBJ2-1	-	TGTGCCAGCAGCCCGCTTACTGTAACCTACAATGAGCAGTTCTTC	CASSPLTVTYNEQFF
-	TRBV5-8	TRBJ2-3	few	TGTGCCAGCAGCTCGGCGGGGGCAGGCACAGATACGCAGTATTTT	CASSSAGAGTDTQYF
-	TRBV7-9	TRBJ2-3	few	TGTGCCAGCAGGGGTGAGGCAGATACGCAGTATTTT	CASRGEADTQYF
-	TRBV19	TRBJ2-7	few	TGTGCCAGTAGTATAGGCGGACGGCTGAACTACGAGCAGTACTTC	CASSIGGRLNYEQYF
TRBD2	TRBV6-1	TRBJ2-4	few	TGTGCCAGCAGTGCCACGGGACTAGCGGTACTAGCCAAAAACATTCAGTACTTC	CASSATGLAVLAKNIQYF
-	TRBV7-6	TRBJ2-7	-	TGTGCCAGCAGCTTAGGGACACCGACCCGCGAGCAGTACTTC	CASSLGTPTREQYF
-	TRBV4-2	TRBJ2-7	many	TGTGCCAGCAGCCGGCCCTTCGGAAGCGGCTACGAGCAGTACTTC	CASSRPFGSGYEQYF
-	TRBV7-9	TRBJ1-5	few	TGTGCCAGCAGCCTGGAAAGGTATCAGCCCCAGCATTTT	CASSLERYQPQHF
-	TRBV10-3	TRBJ2-3	few	TGTGCCATCAGTGACTCAGGGGAGTTTACAGATACGCAGTATTTT	CAISDSGEFTDTQYF
-	TRBV15	TRBJ1-5	-	TGTGCCACCAGCAGAGATATACAGCCCCAGCATTTT	CATSRDIQPQHF
-	TRBV11-2	TRBJ1-1	-	TGTGCCAGCAGCAATGATTGGGGCACTGAAGCTTTCTTT	CASSNDWGTEAFF
TRBD1	TRBV14	TRBJ1-2	many	TGTGCCAGCAGCCAAGTGGCCGGGACAGGGTCTGGCTACACCTTC	CASSQVAGTGSGYTF
-	TRBV7-9	TRBJ2-1	-	TGTGCCAGCAACCCGGGATCCATTGAGCAGTTCTTC	CASNPGSIEQFF
-	TRBV12-3/TRBV12-4	TRBJ2-5	-	TGTGCCAGCAGTTTATGGGGGGGCGGTACTCCAGAGACCCAGTACTTC	CASSLWGGGTPETQYF
-	TRBV12-3/TRBV12-4	TRBJ2-5	few	TGTGCCAGCAGACAGCTTGGGGAGACCCAGTACTTC	CASRQLGETQYF
-	TRBV5-1	TRBJ1-5	few	TGCGCCAGCAGCTTGGCCGCGTCAGGGCGCGGTAGCAATCAGCCCCAGCATTTT	CASSLAASGRGSNQPQHF
-	TRBV7-9	TRBJ1-1	few	TGTGCCAGCAGCTTAGGACAGCCACCTTTCTTT	CASSLGQPPFF
TRBD2	TRBV28	TRBJ2-1	few	TGTGCCAGCAGTTTAAGAAAGAGGAGTAGCGGGAGGCCCAATGAGCAGTTCTTC	CASSLRKRSSGRPNEQFF
TRBD1	TRBV7-9	TRBJ1-1	-	TGTGCCAGCAGCTCCGGGACAGGGGGGATCATGAACACTGAAGCTTTCTTT	CASSSGTGGIMNTEAFF